The rows below give T cell receptor beta chains drawn from one sample of a study of cytomegalovirus exposure and HLA in healthy donors. The method was immunoSEQ multiplex PCR; TCRdb's version includes in-frame clones alone and lacks a portion of them. Of about 200,000 clones listed, approximately 86% are singletons. Sequencing was performed on PBMCs. The receptors come from a woman aged 25 to 39 in good health and CMV-seronegative. Both conserved end residues are part of each CDR3. A D gene is named only where the DNA matches it firmly. The size of a clone is reported for some rows only, either as once, few or many, or as a class for expanded clones.

d_call: TRBD2; v_call: TRBV5-1; j_call: TRBJ2-7; clone_size: -; cdr3_length: 16; cdr3_aa: CASSLPTAGGAGEQYF; cdr3_nt: TGCGCCAGCAGCTTGCCAACGGCGGGGGGCGCGGGGGAGCAGTACTTC
d_call: -; v_call: TRBV27; j_call: TRBJ2-2; clone_size: -; cdr3_length: 14; cdr3_aa: CASSPGIYTGELFF; cdr3_nt: TGTGCCAGCAGTCCCGGGATCTACACCGGGGAGCTGTTTTTT
d_call: -; v_call: TRBV9; j_call: TRBJ2-3; clone_size: -; cdr3_length: 18; cdr3_aa: CASSKRGRREAVADTQYF; cdr3_nt: TGTGCCAGCAGCAAGAGGGGGCGGCGGGAGGCGGTGGCAGATACGCAGTATTTT
d_call: -; v_call: TRBV6-1; j_call: TRBJ1-4; clone_size: -; cdr3_length: 14; cdr3_aa: CASSDPEGSEKLFF; cdr3_nt: TGTGCCAGCAGTGACCCGGAGGGATCGGAAAAACTGTTTTTT
d_call: TRBD1; v_call: TRBV5-1; j_call: TRBJ1-1; clone_size: few; cdr3_length: 14; cdr3_aa: CASSFDRVSTEAFF; cdr3_nt: TGCGCCAGCAGCTTTGACAGGGTGAGCACTGAAGCTTTCTTT
d_call: TRBD1; v_call: TRBV11-2; j_call: TRBJ1-4; clone_size: -; cdr3_length: 14; cdr3_aa: CASSFGRGLGKLFF; cdr3_nt: TGTGCCAGCAGCTTCGGGAGGGGGCTGGGAAAACTGTTTTTT
d_call: TRBD2; v_call: TRBV2; j_call: TRBJ2-1; clone_size: -; cdr3_length: 16; cdr3_aa: CASSDLGRELYNEQFF; cdr3_nt: TGTGCCAGCAGTGATCTAGGGCGGGAGTTGTACAATGAGCAGTTCTTC
d_call: -; v_call: TRBV7-3; j_call: TRBJ2-2; clone_size: -; cdr3_length: 14; cdr3_aa: CASSPDLSAGELFF; cdr3_nt: TGTGCCAGCAGCCCGGACTTAAGCGCCGGGGAGCTGTTTTTT
d_call: TRBD2; v_call: TRBV27; j_call: TRBJ2-5; clone_size: -; cdr3_length: 15; cdr3_aa: CASSPGGGYWETQYF; cdr3_nt: TGTGCCAGCAGTCCGGGGGGGGGCTACTGGGAGACCCAGTACTTC
d_call: TRBD1; v_call: TRBV2; j_call: TRBJ1-2; clone_size: -; cdr3_length: 15; cdr3_aa: CASRGGQGGRNGYTF; cdr3_nt: TGTGCCAGCAGGGGAGGACAGGGGGGCAGAAATGGCTACACCTTC
d_call: TRBD1; v_call: TRBV7-8; j_call: TRBJ2-1; clone_size: few; cdr3_length: 13; cdr3_aa: CASSLDRADEQFF; cdr3_nt: TGTGCCAGCAGCTTGGACAGGGCGGATGAGCAGTTCTTC
d_call: -; v_call: TRBV7-2; j_call: TRBJ2-1; clone_size: -; cdr3_length: 15; cdr3_aa: CASSFTGNSYNEQFF; cdr3_nt: TGTGCCAGCAGCTTCACCGGGAACTCCTACAATGAGCAGTTCTTC
d_call: TRBD2; v_call: TRBV7-7; j_call: TRBJ2-2; clone_size: -; cdr3_length: 18; cdr3_aa: CASSPGRLATRGTGELFF; cdr3_nt: TGTGCTAGCAGCCCGGGTCGACTAGCGACGAGGGGCACCGGGGAGCTGTTTTTT
d_call: -; v_call: TRBV2; j_call: TRBJ1-3; clone_size: -; cdr3_length: 15; cdr3_aa: CASRNAGGSGNTIYF; cdr3_nt: TGTGCCAGCAGAAACGCGGGCGGATCTGGAAACACCATATATTTT
d_call: -; v_call: TRBV7-3; j_call: TRBJ2-2; clone_size: -; cdr3_length: 16; cdr3_aa: CASSWQGGRDTGELFF; cdr3_nt: TGTGCCAGCAGTTGGCAGGGGGGACGTGACACCGGGGAGCTGTTTTTT
d_call: -; v_call: TRBV29-1; j_call: TRBJ1-4; clone_size: -; cdr3_length: 13; cdr3_aa: CSTSTGANEKLFF; cdr3_nt: TGCAGCACCTCGACAGGCGCTAATGAAAAACTGTTTTTT